This TCR beta chain is drawn from a study of blood T cells in healthy people across ages. Whenever a sample was processed, at least 6 million PBMCs were isolated. A second PCR, run for roughly 7 to 11 cycles, used a sample-barcoded 5' primer plus a J-beta primer mix. Each CDR3 protein is one row after TCRdb ran MiXCR on the 5' RACE reads. The profile shows some 1,800,000 distinct CDR3 sequences, 35% to 50% of them singletons. Worth noting for this clonotype: Its specificity is not known.

Findings and caveats of the study: Diversity of TCR beta correlated strongly with naive T cell percentage.

V was clipped by 1 base and J by 8 bases; unmatched bases: 13. This CDR3 contains 16 residues. This rearrangement joins TRBV12-3 or TRBV12-4 to TRBJ1-2, with TRBD1 matching 7 bases. This sequence was found in a human donor in good health. The sample was blood. The CDR3 region has the DNA TGTGCCAGCAGTTTAGGGTACGGGACAGCGGCGGGAGGCTACACCTTC. Translation gives CASSLGYGTAAGGYTF.